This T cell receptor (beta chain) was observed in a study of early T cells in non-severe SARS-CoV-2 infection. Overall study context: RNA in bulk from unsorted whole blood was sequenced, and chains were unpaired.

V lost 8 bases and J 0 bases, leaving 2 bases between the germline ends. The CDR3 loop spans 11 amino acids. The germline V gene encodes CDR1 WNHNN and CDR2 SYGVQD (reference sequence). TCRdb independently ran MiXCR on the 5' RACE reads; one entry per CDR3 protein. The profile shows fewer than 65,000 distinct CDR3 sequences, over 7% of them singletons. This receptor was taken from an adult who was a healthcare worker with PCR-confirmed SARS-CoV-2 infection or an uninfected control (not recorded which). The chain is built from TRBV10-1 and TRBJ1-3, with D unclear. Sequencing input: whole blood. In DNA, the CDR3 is TGCGCCAGCCGCTCTGGAAACACCATATATTTT. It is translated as CASRSGNTIYF.